A single sample is the source of the 14 T cell receptor beta chains below, sequenced in a study of response to subunit inactivated influenza vaccine. TCRdb ran MiXCR on the RT-PCR reads and lists one entry per CDR3 protein. The table shows more than 600,000 distinct CDR3 sequences, with less than 20% occurring only once. The starting material was PBMCs from blood, obtained approximately 5 days after vaccination. The receptors shown here come from a man over 45 who received an inactivated influenza vaccine.

The chain has TRBV18 and TRBJ2-3; 8 bases are shared with TRBD1. CDR3 length: 13 residues. Losses at the gene ends were 6 bases for V and 7 bases for J; bases not matched to a gene: 6. CDR1 and CDR2 from the germline V gene are KGHSH and LQKENI. The CDR3 here is CASSPGGGYTQYF. Here the CDR3 DNA reads TGTGCCAGCTCCCCAGGGGGCGGCTATACGCAGTATTTT.

This clonotype was observed at least ten times. The chain is built from TRBV5-1 and TRBJ2-3, with a tentative D call TRBD1 (5 bases). The CDR3 spans 15 residues. V lost 4 bases and J lost 2, with 14 bases in between. Germline lookup yields CDR1 SGHRS and CDR2 YFSETQ. This CDR3 is CASSPIGHYTDTQYF. Written as DNA, the CDR3 is TGCGCCAGCAGCCCCATTGGACACTACACAGATACGCAGTATTTT. The whole variable domain, filled in from reference TRBV5-1 and TRBJ2-3, reads KAGVTQTPRYLIKTRGQQVTLSCSPISGHRSVSWYQQTPGQGLQFLFEYFSETQRNKGNFPGRFSGRQFSNSRSEMNVSTLELGDSALYLCASSPIGHYTDTQYFGPGTRLTVL.

In its sample, this clonotype was seen a few times. This chain joins TRBV20-1 and TRBJ2-1; 7 bases align to TRBD2. The CDR3 is made up of 14 amino acids. The V gene's germline CDR1 is DFQATT and CDR2 SNEGSKA (reference sequence). V was clipped by 3 bases and J by 9 bases; unmatched bases: 11. CDR3 protein: CSASGGGSALEQFF. The CDR3, as DNA: TGCAGTGCTAGTGGTGGCGGGAGCGCTCTTGAGCAGTTCTTC.

V is TRBV5-1 and J is TRBJ2-7; D possibly corresponds to TRBD2 (7 bases). V dropped 4 bases and J dropped 1 base, with 15 bases sitting between them. The CDR3 runs to 15 residues. Germline CDR1 and CDR2: SGHRS and YFSETQ. Here the CDR3 DNA reads TGCGCCAGCAGCCCGCGCGGGGGCAGATCCTACGAGCAGTACTTC. Its protein is CASSPRGGRSYEQYF.

This rearrangement joins TRBV25-1 to TRBJ2-2, with TRBD2 identical over 9 bases. V gave up 7 bases and J gave up 4 bases; unmatched junction bases: 4. This CDR3 contains 14 residues. The germline V gene encodes CDR1 MGHDK and CDR2 SYGVNS. DNA of the CDR3: TGTGCCAGCACCCCTAGCGGGACCACCGGGGAGCTGTTTTTT. Its translation: CASTPSGTTGELFF.

V usage is TRBV27 and J usage is TRBJ2-1, with 13 bases that match TRBD2. The CDR3 spans 17 residues. The V gene's germline CDR1 is MNHEY and CDR2 SMNVEV (reference sequence). V was clipped by 3 bases and J by 5 bases; unmatched bases: 7. The CDR3 DNA sequence: TGTGCCAGCAGTTTGTGGACTAGCGGGAGTATTCACAATGAGCAGTTCTTC. Translating gives CASSLWTSGSIHNEQFF.

This clonotype has a handful of counts. The chain employs TRBV12-3 or TRBV12-4 and TRBJ2-3; 13 nucleotides match TRBD2. V lost 5 bases, J lost 2 bases, and 4 bases stayed unmatched. This CDR3 is built from 16 residues. This CDR3 reads CASSPLAGGITDTQYF. For the CDR3, the DNA is TGTGCCAGCAGTCCACTAGCGGGAGGGATCACAGATACGCAGTATTTT.

The gene calls are TRBV7-9 and TRBJ1-1, with a weak D call TRBD1 (6 bases). This CDR3 is built from 16 residues. Germline CDR1 is SEHNR and CDR2 is FQNEAQ (reference sequence). V was shortened by 6 bases and J by 0 bases, with 17 bases between the two germline ends. The CDR3, as DNA: TGTGCCAGCAGACCATACAGGGCCCCCATGAACACTGAAGCTTTCTTT. It codes for CASRPYRAPMNTEAFF.

This clonotype was detected only a few times. The rearrangement uses TRBV6-2 or TRBV6-3 and TRBJ1-2, with TRBD1 identical over 8 bases. This CDR3 has 13 residues. Germline V gene lookup returns CDR1 MNHEY and CDR2 SVGEGT. The ends lost 5 bases at V and 8 bases at J; junction bases unmatched: 7. Here the CDR3 DNA reads TGTGCCAGCAGTGTCCGGGACAGGTCCGGCTACACCTTC. Translated, it gives CASSVRDRSGYTF.

The V gene is TRBV20-1, the J gene TRBJ2-3; TRBD2 is a possible D gene (5 bases). Germline CDR1 and CDR2: DFQATT and SNEGSKA (reference sequence). This CDR3 has 14 residues. The V end was cut by 3 bases, the J end by 6 bases, with 16 bases between. This CDR3 is CSASIGLASDTQYF. The CDR3 DNA reads TGCAGTGCTAGTATTGGGTTAGCGTCGGATACGCAGTATTTT.

This clonotype has more than one count but fewer than ten. The J gene is TRBJ2-1, the V gene TRBV7-9; D not resolved. V was trimmed by 5 bases and J by 2 bases, leaving 10 bases between them. The CDR3 runs 14 residues. From germline, CDR1 is SEHNR and CDR2 FQNEAQ (reference sequence). The CDR3 DNA is TGTGCCAGCAGCCCAAACTGGGCCTACAATGAGCAGTTCTTC. Its translation is CASSPNWAYNEQFF. The full variable domain, with the rest looked up from reference TRBV7-9 and TRBJ2-1, is DTGVSQNPRHKITKRGQNVTFRCDPISEHNRLYWYRQTLGQGPEFLTYFQNEAQLEKSRLLSDRFSAERPKGSFSTLEIQRTEQGDSAMYLCASSPNWAYNEQFFGPGTRLTVL.

The chain carries TRBV29-1 and TRBJ2-1, with 7 bases fitting TRBD2. The CDR3 is 13 residues long. With V trimmed by 6 bases and J by 3 bases, 5 bases remained unmatched. Looked up from germline, CDR1 is SQVTM and CDR2 is ANQGSEA. For the CDR3, the DNA is TGCAGCGTGGGAACTAGCGACTACAATGAGCAGTTCTTC. Amino acid sequence: CSVGTSDYNEQFF.

This clonotype has more than one count but fewer than ten. The CDR3 DNA sequence: TGTGCCAGCAGTTTCTATTCAGGGAGTGGCTACACCTTC. Its translation is CASSFYSGSGYTF. This rearrangement joins TRBV27 to TRBJ1-2; maybe TRBD1 (5 bases). The CDR3 is made up of 13 amino acids. Germline-derived CDR1 and CDR2 are MNHEY and SMNVEV (reference sequence). V lost 3 bases and J lost 7, with 12 bases in between.

The table lists this clonotype with a few counts. The chain uses TRBV9 and TRBJ1-4; D unclear. V lost 3 bases to trimming and J lost 0 bases, with 6 bases between them. The CDR3 runs to 14 residues. Germline values: CDR1 SGDLS, CDR2 YYNGEE. In DNA, the CDR3 is TGTGCCAGCAGCGCCGGGGCAACTAATGAAAAACTGTTTTTT. This gives the protein CASSAGATNEKLFF.